Presented here are 14 T cell receptor beta chains from one specimen sequenced in a study of T cell responses to AZD1222 COVID-19 vaccine. Sequencing used immunoSEQ multiplex PCR; TCRdb keeps in-frame clones, though not all of them. The table has about 110,000 clones, around 87% seen once. Sequences were derived from peripheral blood, sampled 28 days after the second AZD1222 dose. The receptors shown here come from an adult who received the AZD1222 COVID-19 vaccine.

This clone appeared a single time. V usage is TRBV25-1 and J usage is TRBJ2-7; weak D call: TRBD1 (6 bases). The CDR3 covers 13 residues. V was clipped by 5 bases and J by 2 bases, with 10 bases between them. Germline CDR1 MGHDK, CDR2 SYGVNS. CDR3 residues: CASSITGTYEQYF. CDR3 DNA: TGTGCCAGCAGTATCACAGGGACCTACGAGCAGTACTTC.

The chain recombines TRBV11-2 with TRBJ1-2; 7 bases map to TRBD1. Germline-derived CDR1 and CDR2 are SGHAT and FQNNGV. V was pared by 5 bases and J by 1 base, with 13 bases of the junction left unmatched. The CDR3 runs 17 residues. The CDR3 DNA is TGTGCCAGCAGCACGGTGCGCAGACAGGGTGTTAACTATGGCTACACCTTC. It specifies CASSTVRRQGVNYGYTF.

J is TRBJ1-2 and V is TRBV5-1; no clear D gene. Germline V gene sequence: CDR1 SGHRS, CDR2 YFSETQ. CDR3 length: 14 amino acids. Deletions cut 0 bases from V and 8 bases from J, with 14 bases between. The CDR3 DNA reads TGCGCCAGCAGCTTGGATGTCCAAAGGTACGGCTACACCTTC. Amino acid sequence: CASSLDVQRYGYTF. Based on the CDR3 plus reference TRBV5-1 and TRBJ1-2, the full variable domain is KAGVTQTPRYLIKTRGQQVTLSCSPISGHRSVSWYQQTPGQGLQFLFEYFSETQRNKGNFPGRFSGRQFSNSRSEMNVSTLELGDSALYLCASSLDVQRYGYTFGSGTRLTVV.

The chain has TRBV5-5 and TRBJ1-2; 9 bases are shared with TRBD1. Germline values: CDR1 SGHKS, CDR2 YYEKEE (reference sequence). V was clipped by 0 bases and J by 4 bases; unmatched bases: 4. This CDR3 region has 15 residues. CDR3 protein: CASSLGDRVVYGYTF. For the CDR3, the DNA is TGTGCCAGCAGCTTGGGGGACAGGGTTGTCTATGGCTACACCTTC.

V and J are TRBV9 and TRBJ1-6; D perhaps matches TRBD1 (5 bases). The CDR3 is made up of 14 amino acids. V shed 0 bases and J shed 9 bases, with 10 bases lying between them. Germline assignment: CDR1 SGDLS and CDR2 YYNGEE. CDR3 protein: CASSVGGDLSPLHF. CDR3 DNA sequence: TGTGCCAGCAGCGTAGGAGGGGACCTTTCACCCCTCCACTTT.

The chain has TRBV29-1 and TRBJ1-4, with D tentatively TRBD1 (5 bases). Germline V gives CDR1 SQVTM, CDR2 ANQGSEA. The CDR3 totals 15 residues. The V gene lost 4 bases and the J gene lost 6 bases, with 18 bases spanning the gap. Here the CDR3 reads CSVGRSGREDEKLFF. DNA for the CDR3: TGCAGCGTTGGCCGTTCGGGCAGGGAGGATGAAAAACTGTTTTTT.

CDR3 sequence reads: CASSLVPGGPRAEAFF. CDR3 DNA sequence: TGCGCCAGCAGCTTGGTCCCGGGGGGGCCGCGGGCTGAAGCTTTCTTT. The genes are TRBV5-1 and TRBJ1-1; D might be TRBD1 (6 bases). This CDR3 comprises 16 residues. Germline CDR1 is SGHRS and CDR2 is YFSETQ. V was trimmed by 0 bases and J by 6 bases, leaving 18 bases between them.

This chain joins TRBV9 and TRBJ2-2; no clear D. Germline V gene data show CDR1 as SGDLS and CDR2 as YYNGEE. The CDR3 contains 15 residues. Trimming removed 3 bases from V and 4 bases from J, with 13 bases in between. CDR3 amino acids: CASSASRASTGELFF. In DNA, the CDR3 is TGTGCCAGCAGCGCCTCCCGGGCCTCCACCGGGGAGCTGTTTTTT.

This chain links TRBV7-8 with TRBJ2-7; a weak D match, TRBD1 (7 bases). Per germline, CDR1 SGHVS and CDR2 FQNEAQ. This CDR3 is built from 15 residues. Trimming took off 1 base at V and 3 bases at J, with 13 bases between the two ends. The CDR3 spells CASSLGVRGVYEQYF. CDR3 DNA sequence: TGTGCCAGCAGCTTAGGAGTCAGGGGGGTCTACGAGCAGTACTTC.

The chain employs TRBV6-5 and TRBJ1-1; the D is unclear. CDR1 and CDR2 from the germline V gene are MNHEY and SVGAGI. V was cut by 2 bases and J by 6 bases, with 13 bases left in between. The CDR3 length is 14 residues. The CDR3 DNA sequence: TGTGCCAGCAGTTACAACTTGCCGGACGCTGAAGCTTTCTTT. This translates into CASSYNLPDAEAFF.

This clone is medium-sized in the sample. The chain links TRBV4-3 to TRBJ2-1, with 8 nucleotides matching TRBD2. CDR1 and CDR2 (germline): LGHNA, YSLEER. The J segment lost 9 bases and the V segment lost 0 bases, leaving 10 bases of the junction unmatched. The CDR3 is 16 residues long. The DNA of the CDR3 is TGCGCCAGCAGCCAAGATTCTCCGGGGGGGCCCGGTGAGCAGTTCTTC. It translates to CASSQDSPGGPGEQFF.

This clone appeared a single time. The V call is TRBV6-5, the J call TRBJ2-1; D may be TRBD2 (5 bases). Germline CDR1 reads MNHEY; CDR2 reads SVGAGI. The CDR3 runs to 15 residues. The V end lost 0 bases, the J end lost 3 bases, and 9 bases lay between the germline ends. The chain's CDR3 is CASSYSKDFYNEQFF. The DNA for the CDR3 is TGTGCCAGCAGTTACTCGAAGGACTTCTACAATGAGCAGTTCTTC.

The gene calls are TRBV6-5 and TRBJ2-7, with D perhaps being TRBD1 or TRBD2 (6 bases each). Germline lookup yields CDR1 MNHEY and CDR2 SVGAGI. The CDR3 length is 15 residues. V was shortened by 6 bases and J by 3 bases, with 18 bases between the two germline ends. The chain's CDR3 is CASREGHNPSYEQYF. The CDR3 DNA is TGTGCCAGCAGGGAGGGACACAACCCAAGCTACGAGCAGTACTTC.

This clone appeared a few times. The chain links TRBV27 to TRBJ1-5, with TRBD1 matching 10 bases. V dropped 2 bases and J dropped 4; count of bases not matched to a gene: 2. Germline V gene data show CDR1 as MNHEY and CDR2 as SMNVEV (reference sequence). The CDR3 extends over 15 amino acids. The CDR3, as DNA: TGTGCCAGCAGTTTAGGGGGACAGGGGAATCAGCCCCAGCATTTT. This encodes CASSLGGQGNQPQHF.